These 15 T cell receptor beta chains originate from one sample sequenced in a study of TET2 disruption in CD19-targeted CAR T cells. Treatment given: autologous CTL019 cells: CD19 CAR with 4-1BB and CD3 zeta domains. No antigen is known for these receptors. Here immunoSEQ multiplex PCR was the method, and the copy in TCRdb shows in-frame clones only, minus some. Recorded here are 20,000 to 30,000 clones; the top ten clones represent approximately 2%. Specimen: CD8- CAR+ T cells sorted from cultured blood T cells, collected for CD19 CAR T cell therapy. Subset specified: CD8-negative CAR-positive T cells from the infusion product. The origin of the receptors is a man aged 65 to 79 with chronic lymphocytic leukemia.

With regard to this clone: Read coverage stops 3 residues before the CDR3 terminus; the germline J gene supplies the remainder. The gene calls are TRBV6-2 or TRBV6-3 and TRBJ1-2; D remains unclear. CDR1 MNHEY and CDR2 SVGEGT come from the germline V gene. The CDR3 sequence is 15 residues long. Trimming stripped 6 bases from V and 1 base from J, with 15 bases between. The DNA read from the CDR3 is TGTGCCAGCAGAAGACAAGCCGAAATTAACTATGGC. Translating it yields CASRRQAEINYG. The entire CDR3 is CASRRQAEINYGYTF.

Concerning this clone itself: The read ends 3 residues shy of where the CDR3 ends; the end is completed using the germline J gene. The V and J genes are TRBV5-6 and TRBJ1-2; possibly TRBD1 for D (5 bases). The CDR3 spans 12 residues. Germline CDR1 and CDR2: SGHDT and YYEEEE. CDR3 in amino acids: CASSGGDGGYTF. CDR3 DNA (partial): TGTGCCAGCAGTGGGGGGGATGGGGGC.

Note on this clone: The sequenced fragment ends 3 residues before the CDR3 boundary, so the rest is inferred from the germline J gene. This chain uses TRBV10-3 with TRBJ1-6, with 9 positions matching TRBD1. The CDR3 extends over 15 amino acids. Per the germline V gene, CDR1 is ENHRY and CDR2 is SYGVKD. The junction had 3 bases not matched to a gene; V was cut back by 4 bases and J by 5 bases. CDR3 bases read: TGTGCCATCAGTGCACAGGGGGCAAATAATTCACCC. Translation: CAISAQGANNSP. The CDR3, in full, reads CAISAQGANNSPLHF.

To note about this clone: The missing CDR3 end, 3 residues past where the read stops, is filled in from the germline J gene. The chain combines TRBV12-3 or TRBV12-4 with TRBJ1-2, with D possibly being TRBD1 (5 bases). The CDR3 extends over 11 amino acids. CDR3 DNA (partial): TGTGCCAGTAGGGGCTTCTTAGGC. It encodes CASRGFLG. The full CDR3 protein reads CASRGFLGYTF.

In regard to this clone: The missing CDR3 end, 3 residues past where the read stops, is filled in from the germline J gene. The chain carries TRBV5-5 and TRBJ2-4; 7 nucleotides match TRBD1. Germline loops: CDR1 SGHKS, CDR2 YYEKEE (reference sequence). The CDR3 extends over 15 amino acids. The covered CDR3 bases are TGTGCCAGCAGCTCCGTTGACAGGGTTAACTATGGT. Translated, it gives CASSSVDRVNYG. The entire CDR3 protein is CASSSVDRVNYGQYF.

A remark on this clone: Read sequence stops 3 residues before the CDR3 end, and the germline J gene provides the missing end. V gene TRBV12-3 or TRBV12-4 combines with J gene TRBJ2-1; 10 bases match TRBD2. With 3 bases clipped from V and 9 bases from J, the junction kept 8 bases outside the gene matches. The CDR3 loop spans 15 amino acids. Partial CDR3 DNA: TGTGCCAGCAGTTTTCGAACTAGCGGGGACGGTGAG. It yields the protein CASSFRTSGDGE. The full CDR3 reads CASSFRTSGDGEQFF.

As to this clone: The read ends 3 residues before the CDR3 terminus; that terminus is restored from the germline J gene. J is TRBJ1-1 and V is TRBV20-1; 7 bases align to TRBD1. CDR1 DFQATT and CDR2 SNEGSKA come from the germline V gene (reference sequence). V dropped 5 bases and J dropped 1; count of bases not matched to a gene: 10. This CDR3 spans 15 amino acids. The covered CDR3 bases are TGCAGTGCTCCACAACAGGGGAGAACGAACACTGAA. Translating gives CSAPQQGRTNTE. The full CDR3 reads CSAPQQGRTNTEAFF.

Comment on this clone: Read data end 3 residues before the CDR3 end; the end is taken from the germline J gene. This rearrangement joins TRBV7-2 to TRBJ2-7; D unresolved. The CDR3 contains 13 residues. V lost 5 bases, J lost 6 bases, and 14 bases lay in between. Germline V CDR1 and CDR2: SGHTA, FQGNSA. The CDR3 bases that were read are TGTGCCAGCAGCCGGGTACCATCCCTCGAG. Protein sequence: CASSRVPSLE. The entire CDR3 sequence reads CASSRVPSLEQYF.

Concerning this clone: Read coverage stops 3 residues before the CDR3 terminus; the germline J gene supplies the remainder. The J gene is TRBJ1-5, the V gene TRBV27; 9 bases agree with TRBD1. V trimming: 5 bases; J trimming: 4 bases; junction bases outside the gene matches: 9. This CDR3 spans 16 amino acids. Germline V CDR1 and CDR2: MNHEY, SMNVEV (reference sequence). CDR3 bases read: TGTGCCAGCAGTCCTAAGGGACAGGGTAGAAATCAGCCC. Amino acids: CASSPKGQGRNQP. From start to end, the CDR3 is CASSPKGQGRNQPQHF.

In the case of this clone: The read gets to within 3 residues of the CDR3 end, and the germline J gene fills in the rest. The chain couples TRBV4-2 to TRBJ2-3; D might be TRBD2 (7 bases). From germline, CDR1 is LGHNA and CDR2 YNFKEQ. Between the trimmed V and J ends, which lost 0 bases and 4 bases, there was a span of 14 bases. The CDR3 has 16 amino acids. CDR3 DNA (partial): TGTGCCAGCAGCCAAGAAGAGGGGGGGCCGGCAGATACG. Amino acids: CASSQEEGGPADT. Given in full, the CDR3 is CASSQEEGGPADTQYF.

Remarks on this clone: From the germline J gene comes the end of the CDR3, since the read stops 3 residues before it. This rearrangement joins TRBV20-1 to TRBJ2-3; a weak D match, TRBD1 (5 bases). This CDR3 spans 13 amino acids. In germline, CDR1 is DFQATT, CDR2 SNEGSKA (reference sequence). V was clipped by 3 bases and J by 2 bases, with 9 bases between them. The CDR3 protein is CSARSQVTDTQYF. The CDR3 bases that were read are TGCAGTGCTAGGTCACAGGTCACAGATACG.

On this clone: Coverage ceases 3 residues before the CDR3 finishes, and the germline J gene fills in the end. The V gene is TRBV13, the J gene TRBJ1-1; no reliable D call. The CDR3 has 16 residues. Germline CDR1 is PRHDT and CDR2 is FYEKMQ (reference sequence). CDR3 DNA, as far as it was read: TGTGCCAGCAGGCGGACTAGCGGGCCTTCTACAGATACG. This codes for CASRRTSGPSTDT. The full CDR3 is CASRRTSGPSTDTAFF.

As concerns this clone: Read sequence stops 3 residues before the CDR3 end, and the germline J gene provides the missing end. J is TRBJ1-2 and V is TRBV19, with D perhaps matching TRBD1 (5 bases). The V and J ends lost 2 bases and 2 bases respectively, with 12 bases between them. There are 15 residues in the CDR3. The germline CDR1 and CDR2 sequences are LNHDA and SQIVND (reference sequence). CDR3 DNA, as far as it was read: TGTGCCAGTAGTATACCGGGACTTCTGAACTATGGC. It encodes CASSIPGLLNYG. The CDR3 in its entirety is CASSIPGLLNYGYTF.

Turning to this clone: The read comes to an end 3 residues before the CDR3 does, leaving the germline J gene to fill in the end. The chain is built from TRBV10-3 and TRBJ2-7; the match to TRBD1 covers 8 bases. The CDR3 is made up of 14 amino acids. CDR1 is ENHRY, CDR2 SYGVKD, per germline. With V trimmed by 2 bases and J by 1 base, 1 base remained unmatched. Incomplete CDR3 DNA: TGTGCCATCAGTGAGGGACAGGGTTCCTACGAG. It specifies CAISEGQGSYE. The full CDR3 reads CAISEGQGSYEQYF.

A note on this clone: Read coverage stops 3 residues before the CDR3 terminus; the germline J gene supplies the remainder. The chain uses TRBV5-1 and TRBJ2-4; D is unclear. The CDR3 has 15 amino acids. Germline V gene data show CDR1 as SGHRS and CDR2 as YFSETQ. The sequenced part of the CDR3 DNA is TGCGCCAGCAGCTTGTCCCCTTCTAACTTCTATGGT. As protein: CASSLSPSNFYG. The whole CDR3 protein reads CASSLSPSNFYGQYF.